The 19 T cell receptor beta chains below come from one sample, sequenced in a study of regulatory T cells in long-lasting Graves disease. Investigators prepared the TCR beta libraries by applying iRepertoire HTBI primers and Arm-PCR of CDR3 regions. MiXCR, run by TCRdb on the multiplex PCR reads, gives a single entry per CDR3 protein. The sample holds a few hundred thousand distinct CDR3 sequences, 21% seen once. Time point given: persistent/refractory GD, antithyroid drugs over 5 years with positive TRAb. PBMC RNA was the source of the TCR library. Source: peripheral blood mononuclear cells (PBMCs), taken when the disease was refractory, from a patient treated with antithyroid drugs. These receptors all come from a female donor with Graves disease.

This clonotype was seen only a few times. The chain couples TRBV3-1 to TRBJ1-5, with D unresolved. The CDR3 has 13 residues. V lost 4 bases and J 4 bases, leaving 8 bases between the germline ends. The germline CDR1 and CDR2 sequences are LGHDT and YNNKEL (reference sequence). CDR3 nucleotides: TGTGCCAGCAGCCGTTATAGGAATCAGCCCCAGCATTTT. Encoded protein: CASSRYRNQPQHF.

This chain links TRBV20-1 with TRBJ1-1; D possibly corresponds to TRBD1 (6 bases). CDR3 length: 12 residues. Trimming removed 4 bases from V and 11 bases from J, with 17 bases in between. The germline V gene has CDR1 DFQATT and CDR2 SNEGSKA (reference sequence). This CDR3 is CSATHRAPVAFF. DNA of the CDR3: TGCAGTGCTACCCACAGGGCGCCCGTCGCTTTCTTT.

There are a few counts of this clonotype. Written as DNA, the CDR3 is TGTGCCAGCTCACCTGGCGGACCAGGGCTCCCCGGGGAGCTGTTTTTT. It yields the protein CASSPGGPGLPGELFF. The J gene is TRBJ2-2, the V gene TRBV18; weak D call: TRBD1 (5 bases). The germline V gene has CDR1 KGHSH and CDR2 LQKENI. The length of the CDR3 is 16 residues. Trimming took 3 bases from V and 6 from J, leaving 17 bases between them.

This clonotype was seen just once. The chain employs TRBV28 and TRBJ2-3; D perhaps matches TRBD2 (6 bases). The germline V gene encodes CDR1 MDHEN and CDR2 SYDVKM. V shed 5 bases and J shed 3 bases, with 18 bases lying between them. This CDR3 spans 16 amino acids. Written as DNA, the CDR3 is TGTGCCAGCAGTCCCCAGCGGGCACCGACTACAGATACGCAGTATTTT. This translates into CASSPQRAPTTDTQYF. Filled out from reference TRBV28 and TRBJ2-3, the complete variable domain reads DVKVTQSSRYLVKRTGEKVFLECVQDMDHENMFWYRQDPGLGLRLIYFSYDVKMKEKGDIPEGYSVSREKKERFSLILESASTNQTSMYLCASSPQRAPTTDTQYFGPGTRLTVL.

The rearrangement uses TRBV5-8 and TRBJ2-2; 7 nucleotides line up with TRBD1. With 4 bases clipped from V and 6 bases from J, the junction kept 6 bases outside the gene matches. The CDR3 extends over 14 amino acids. CDR1 and CDR2 (germline): SGHTS, YDEGEE. In nucleotides, the CDR3 is TGTGCCAGCAGCCGTGACAGGGATCCCGGGGAGCTGTTTTTT. Translation: CASSRDRDPGELFF.

This clonotype was observed a few times. The chain uses TRBV28 and TRBJ2-7, with D maybe TRBD2 (5 bases). The CDR3 runs to 15 residues. In germline, CDR1 is MDHEN, CDR2 SYDVKM. Trimming took 7 bases from V and 2 from J, leaving 18 bases between them. The CDR3 DNA is TGTGCCAGCACCGATAGCAAGCGGAATCCCTACGAGCAGTACTTC. It yields the protein CASTDSKRNPYEQYF. Filled out from reference TRBV28 and TRBJ2-7, the complete variable domain reads DVKVTQSSRYLVKRTGEKVFLECVQDMDHENMFWYRQDPGLGLRLIYFSYDVKMKEKGDIPEGYSVSREKKERFSLILESASTNQTSMYLCASTDSKRNPYEQYFGPGTRLTVT.

This clonotype was seen repeatedly, ten times or more. V and J are TRBV28 and TRBJ2-1; TRBD2 might be the D (6 bases). Between the trimmed V and J ends, which lost 3 bases and 8 bases, there was a span of 11 bases. The CDR3 runs to 13 residues. CDR1 and CDR2 from the germline V gene are MDHEN and SYDVKM. The CDR3 protein is CASSFSGVDEQFF. CDR3 in DNA: TGTGCCAGCAGTTTTTCGGGAGTCGATGAGCAGTTCTTC.

This clonotype appeared a few times. V and J are TRBV19 and TRBJ1-4; D is perhaps TRBD1 (5 bases). The CDR3 is 14 residues long. Germline V lookup: CDR1 LNHDA, CDR2 SQIVND (reference sequence). V lost 10 bases and J 5 bases, leaving 17 bases between the germline ends. CDR3 amino acids: CATNSGRINEKLFF. CDR3 nucleotide sequence: TGTGCCACCAATTCAGGGAGGATAAATGAAAAACTGTTTTTT.

The chain recombines TRBV19 with TRBJ1-5, with TRBD1 matching 8 bases. The CDR3 has 16 residues. The V gene end was trimmed by 1 base and the J gene end by 4 bases; junction bases not matched to a gene: 6. The germline V gene has CDR1 LNHDA and CDR2 SQIVND (reference sequence). This CDR3 is CASSIAGGLGNQPQHF. CDR3 sequence (DNA): TGTGCCAGTAGTATAGCAGGGGGCTTAGGGAATCAGCCCCAGCATTTT.

The rearrangement joins TRBV7-9 to TRBJ2-7; D remains unclear. The ends were cut back, 0 bases at V and 1 base at J, with 10 bases in the middle. The CDR3 spans 15 residues. Germline CDR1 is SEHNR and CDR2 is FQNEAQ (reference sequence). In nucleotides, the CDR3 is TGTGCCAGCAGCTTAGCTGGATCCAGATCCTACGAGCAGTACTTC. This translates into CASSLAGSRSYEQYF. Based on the CDR3 plus reference TRBV7-9 and TRBJ2-7, the full variable domain is DTGVSQNPRHKITKRGQNVTFRCDPISEHNRLYWYRQTLGQGPEFLTYFQNEAQLEKSRLLSDRFSAERPKGSFSTLEIQRTEQGDSAMYLCASSLAGSRSYEQYFGPGTRLTVT.

This clonotype was found many times. The chain combines TRBV6-1 with TRBJ1-1; D unclear. This CDR3 has 12 amino acids. V gave up 0 bases and J gave up 10 bases, with 9 bases separating them. CDR1 and CDR2 from the germline V gene are MNHNS and SASEGT. The CDR3 sequence: CASSEAGNRAFF. Written as DNA, the CDR3 is TGTGCCAGCAGTGAAGCCGGAAATCGAGCTTTCTTT.

The chain carries TRBV11-2 and TRBJ2-3; 7 bases are a match to TRBD2. The trim removed 6 bases at V and 0 bases at J, leaving 6 bases unmatched. This CDR3 region has 15 residues. Germline CDR1 SGHAT, CDR2 FQNNGV. The CDR3 region has the DNA TGTGCCAGCAGTTACATTAGCGGGAGCACAGATACGCAGTATTTT. Translation gives CASSYISGSTDTQYF.

A note on this clonotype: Its ends do not fully match the called genes, so a read error is possible. The chain links TRBV5-1 to TRBJ2-5; TRBD2 is a possible D gene (6 bases). CDR1 and CDR2 (germline): SGHRS, YFSETQ. The CDR3 sequence is 14 residues long. The CDR3: CANSGGTLPQTQYF. CDR3 bases: TGCGCCAACAGCGGCGGGACCCTTCCCCAGACCCAGTACTTC.

V usage is TRBV7-9 and J usage is TRBJ1-1, with D perhaps TRBD1 (5 bases). The CDR3 is 12 amino acids. Germline CDR1 reads SEHNR; CDR2 reads FQNEAQ (reference sequence). The V gene lost 4 bases and the J gene lost 6 bases, with 9 bases spanning the gap. The CDR3 DNA follows: TGTGCCAGCAGCTCAGGGAGGGCTGAAGCTTTCTTT. It encodes CASSSGRAEAFF.

This clonotype was observed a handful of times. The chain combines TRBV9 with TRBJ2-4; 8 bases align to TRBD2. Germline CDR1 is SGDLS and CDR2 is YYNGEE. CDR3 size: 14 residues. Trimming cost V 1 base and J 11 bases; bases outside gene matches: 8. CDR3 DNA sequence: TGTGCCAGCAGCGTAAGGGTTAGCGGGACCCTTCAGTACTTC. Translated, it gives CASSVRVSGTLQYF.

As to this clonotype: A much larger clonotype is one base distant, so this may be a read error. This rearrangement joins TRBV28 to TRBJ2-2; D might be TRBD1 or TRBD2, each matching 6 bases. Looked up from germline, CDR1 is MDHEN and CDR2 is SYDVKM. The CDR3 spans 15 residues. The CDR3 DNA reads as TGTGCCGGCAGTAGGGGGGATTCTGACACCGGGGAGCTGTTTTTT. Translated, it gives CAGSRGDSDTGELFF.

This clonotype turned up a few times. The chain is built from TRBV10-3 and TRBJ1-1; D unresolved. Germline V gene sequence: CDR1 ENHRY, CDR2 SYGVKD. Trimming took 2 bases from V and 6 from J, leaving 10 bases between them. This CDR3 has 13 amino acids. The CDR3 nucleotides read TGTGCCATCAGTGAGAACATAAACGCTGAAGCTTTCTTT. It translates to CAISENINAEAFF.

As for this clonotype: Possible read error: a much larger clone is one base away. The chain combines TRBV6-1 with TRBJ1-2, with unresolved D. The CDR3 runs 13 residues. The V gene's germline CDR1 is MNHNS and CDR2 SASEGT. The CDR3 region has the DNA TGTGCCAGCGCGTGGATCCCTAACCATGGCTACACCTTC. It encodes CASAWIPNHGYTF.

V and J are TRBV15 and TRBJ2-4; no reliable D call. The V and J ends lost 6 bases and 8 bases respectively, with 11 bases between them. The CDR3 is 12 amino acids. The germline CDR1 and CDR2 sequences are LNHNV and YYDKDF (reference sequence). CDR3 bases: TGTGCCACCAGTGGGGATCAGGACATTCAGTACTTC. This encodes CATSGDQDIQYF.